What follows is one TCR beta chain and its context. The antigen remains unidentified. This specimen belongs to a study of cytomegalovirus exposure and HLA in healthy donors. As for the study in general: The Caucasian-associated ancestry cluster held more than 80% of 398 genotyped donors. Overall study findings and caveats: Cytomegalovirus-associated TCR beta chains were listed, numbering around 150. Follow-up analysis later connected one missense variant in DCLRE1C with trimming of TCR beta V- and J-genes.

13 Jbeta primers and 60 Vbeta primers were used for the PCR. Measured with immunoSEQ multiplex PCR; TCRdb has only the in-frame clones, and not every one. The data hold around 150,000 clones, with approximately 79% observed a single time. The clonotype originates from a human donor in good health. Sequenced: PBMCs.

The CDR3 DNA sequence: TGTGCCAGCAGCGTACGGACAGGGATCAACACCGGGGAGCTGTTTTTT. It specifies CASSVRTGINTGELFF. The chain has TRBV9 and TRBJ2-2, with TRBD1 matching over 8 bases. The CDR3 sequence is 16 residues long. Losses at the gene ends were 1 base for V and 2 bases for J; bases not matched to a gene: 4. From germline, CDR1 is SGDLS and CDR2 YYNGEE. The complete variable domain, with remaining parts taken from reference TRBV9 and TRBJ2-2, reads DSGVTQTPKHLITATGQRVTLRCSPRSGDLSVYWYQQSLDQGLQFLIQYYNGEERAKGNILERFSAQQFPDLHSELNLSSLELGDSALYFCASSVRTGINTGELFFGEGSRLTVL.